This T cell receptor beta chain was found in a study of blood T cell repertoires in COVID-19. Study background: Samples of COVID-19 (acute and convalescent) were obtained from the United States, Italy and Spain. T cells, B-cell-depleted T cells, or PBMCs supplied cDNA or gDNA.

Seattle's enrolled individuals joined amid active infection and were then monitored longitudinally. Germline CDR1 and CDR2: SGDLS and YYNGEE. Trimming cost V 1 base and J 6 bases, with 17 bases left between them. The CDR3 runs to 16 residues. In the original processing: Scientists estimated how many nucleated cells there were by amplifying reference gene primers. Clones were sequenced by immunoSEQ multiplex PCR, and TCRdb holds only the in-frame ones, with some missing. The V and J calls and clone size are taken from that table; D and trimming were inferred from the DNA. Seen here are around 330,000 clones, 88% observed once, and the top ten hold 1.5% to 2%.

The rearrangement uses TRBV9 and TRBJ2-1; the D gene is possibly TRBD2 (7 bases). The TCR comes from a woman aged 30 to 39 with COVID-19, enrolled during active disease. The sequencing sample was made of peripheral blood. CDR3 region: CASSVRGRDQPNEQFF. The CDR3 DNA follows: TGTGCCAGCAGCGTAAGGGGGAGGGATCAACCCAATGAGCAGTTCTTC.